The clone carrying this TCR beta chain has only one observation. Clones were read by immunoSEQ multiplex PCR, and TCRdb kept only the in-frame ones, dropping some. The sample shows some 190,000 clones, about four fifths of them seen only once. These data belong to a study of blood T cell repertoires in COVID-19. Germline assignment: CDR1 SGHKS and CDR2 YYEKEE (reference sequence). The V end lost 3 bases, the J end lost 0 bases, and 12 bases lay between the germline ends. There are 15 residues in the CDR3. The J gene is TRBJ1-2, the V gene TRBV5-5; possible D gene TRBD1, 6 bases. Source material: peripheral blood. The TCR sequence derives from a man aged 55 to 69 with acute or convalescent COVID-19. The CDR3 DNA follows: TGTGCCAGCAGCTGGGACACCCTTGCTAACTATGGCTACACCTTC. It yields the protein CASSWDTLANYGYTF.